This T cell receptor beta chain was sequenced in a study of a mutant IDH1 vaccine in newly diagnosed glioma. Whole-study context: Of the patients given treatment, approximately 60% were male and about 40% were female, and a mean age of around 38 years was recorded. Scheduled at week 35, visit V12 preceded visit V13, held at week 47. Study-wide results and caveats: Detectable vaccine-induced immune responses arose in around 95% of patients.

Per the germline V gene, CDR1 is SSHAT and CDR2 is FNYEAQ (reference sequence). The CDR3 covers 15 residues. Noted time point: week 47, end of study. One vaccine dose held 300 ug of mutant IDH1 20-mer peptide and came with topical imiquimod. In regard to this clone: Its antigen remains unknown. A read error may account for a junction end that differs from germline.

Repertoires were generated with immunoSEQ multiplex PCR, while TCRdb's copy carries only in-frame clones and drops some. The data hold around 94,000 clones, with roughly 89% observed a single time. The sequencing here drew on PBMCs, taken from a glioma patient whose treatment included an IDH1 peptide vaccine. The chain recombines TRBV7-7 with TRBJ2-1; 10 bases align to TRBD2. The sequence came from a woman in her fifties or sixties with glioma. The CDR3, as DNA: TGTGCTAGCAGCCCTAGCGGGAGTTCCTACAATGAGCAGTTCTTC. This encodes CASSPSGSSYNEQFF.